The rows below give T cell receptor beta chains drawn from one sample of a study of cytotoxic CD8 clonotypes in ibrutinib-treated CLL. This table comes from immunoSEQ multiplex PCR, and its TCRdb copy is limited to in-frame clones, with some not included. The sample includes 45,000 to 60,000 clones, roughly 50% of them seen just once. Sequencing used PBMCs, obtained after 24 months of ibrutinib treatment. The receptor set was obtained from a human donor with chronic lymphocytic leukemia. Each CDR3 is given with its conserved first and last residue. A D gene is named only where the DNA matches it firmly. Not every row has a clone size; where given, it reads once, few, many or a size class.

>TRBJ2-1|-|TRBD1|TRBV6-6
TGTGCCAGCAGTTACTCGGGTGTTGGGGACAGTCGGTTCTTC
CASSYSGVGDSRFF
>TRBJ2-3|once|-|TRBV6-6
TGTGCCAGCAGTTACTCGAGAGGGGCGACAGATACGCAGTATTTT
CASSYSRGATDTQYF
>TRBJ1-2|once|TRBD1|TRBV4-1
TGCGCCAGCAGCCAAGTAGGGACAGGGGATGGCTACACCTTC
CASSQVGTGDGYTF
>TRBJ1-6|-|-|TRBV9
TGTGCCAGCAGCGTCTTCGACAGGCCAACAATTTCACCCCTCCACTTT
CASSVFDRPTISPLHF
>TRBJ1-6|few|TRBD1|TRBV6-5
TGTGCCAGCAGTTCCCTCCAGGGGGCAGGATCACCCCTCCACTTT
CASSSLQGAGSPLHF
>TRBJ2-7|-|-|TRBV28
TGTGCCAGCAGTTTCACCTGGGGCCGAGAGAAGTACTTC
CASSFTWGREKYF
>TRBJ1-1|-|-|TRBV6-5
TGTGCCAGCAGCTCTCCGGGGAGGGGCACTGAAGCTTTCTTT
CASSSPGRGTEAFF
>TRBJ1-1|-|-|TRBV9
TGTGCCAGCAGCGTAGGAGGCGGACTGCTGAACACTGAAGCTTTCTTT
CASSVGGGLLNTEAFF
>TRBJ1-3|-|-|TRBV28
TGTGCCAGCAGTTTTATAGAAAGAAACACCATATATTTT
CASSFIERNTIYF
>TRBJ2-2|-|-|TRBV4-1
TGCGCCAGCATGTTACGGCATGGGAACACCGGGGAGCTGTTTTTT
CASMLRHGNTGELFF
>TRBJ1-6|-|-|TRBV5-1
TGCGCCAGCAGCTTAGGACCTAATTCACCCCTCCACTTT
CASSLGPNSPLHF
>TRBJ2-2|few|-|TRBV25-1
TGTGCCAGCAGTACCCAGAGCTTCACCGGGGAGCTGTTTTTT
CASSTQSFTGELFF
>TRBJ1-1|-|-|TRBV28
TGTGCCAGCAGTTTAGGATTCGGACGGGAAGCTTTCTTT
CASSLGFGREAFF
>TRBJ1-1|few|-|TRBV5-6
TGTGCCAGCAACTTTGGGGGACAAGAAGCTTTCTTT
CASNFGGQEAFF
>TRBJ1-6|-|-|TRBV28
TGTGCCAGCAGACCTCAGACAGGCCAGAGTTCACCCCTCCACTTT
CASRPQTGQSSPLHF
>TRBJ1-2|few|-|TRBV30
TGTGCCTGGAGTGCCGGGGGGGCCTCTTCTAACTATGGCTACACCTTC
CAWSAGGASSNYGYTF
>TRBJ1-4|many|-|TRBV6-5
TGTGCCAGCAGTACCGGCGAGCCCAGGGATGAAAAACTGTTTTTT
CASSTGEPRDEKLFF